This T cell receptor beta chain was retrieved from a study of cytomegalovirus exposure and HLA in healthy donors. Germline V CDR1 and CDR2: SGHDT, YYEEEE. This CDR3 has 13 amino acids. Trimming pared 0 bases from V and 7 bases from J, leaving 10 bases between. About this clone: The target antigen is unknown.

General study findings and limits: As confirmed in vitro, a few CMV-associated chains were specific for CMV antigens.

Healthy bone marrow donors made up the donors. This PCR relied on a set of 60 Vbeta primers and 13 Jbeta primers. TCRdb's table, derived via immunoSEQ multiplex PCR, lists solely in-frame clones and lacks some. This sample has 140,000 or so clones, with roughly 80% found just once. The sequence was collected from a woman aged 25-40 years in good health and CMV-seronegative. The sample comprised PBMCs. This chain uses TRBV5-6 with TRBJ1-2; D is perhaps TRBD1 (5 bases). CDR3 sequence (DNA): TGTGCCAGCAGCTTGGAGGGGCTACGTGGCTACACCTTC. This sequence encodes CASSLEGLRGYTF.